A selection of T cell receptor beta chains follows, all from one sample in a study of blood T cell repertoires in COVID-19. Profiled with immunoSEQ multiplex PCR; TCRdb holds only in-frame clones, not every one. Of approximately 110,000 clones listed, about 93% are singletons. Sequenced sample: peripheral blood. These receptors were collected from a man aged 50-59 years with COVID-19, enrolled during active disease. The CDR3 runs from the conserved cysteine through the conserved F or W. Only some rows state a clone size, as once, few, many or a class for expanded clones.

>once|TRBV19|TRBJ1-4
CASSRQSNEKLFF
>.|TRBV18|TRBJ1-3
CASSPQGTGNTIYF
>.|TRBV27|TRBJ1-5
CASSFRNQPQHF
>.|TRBV7-3|TRBJ2-5
CASSLSGLVQETQYF
>.|TRBV19|TRBJ2-2
CASSTPTGTPNTGELFF
>.|TRBV19|TRBJ2-5
CASRDRGRETQYF
>.|TRBV30|TRBJ1-5
CAWSSGTSQPQHF
>.|TRBV28|TRBJ2-2
CASSLVPGQGTGELFF
>.|TRBV19|TRBJ2-2
CASSIGTSGGTGELFF
>.|TRBV24-1|TRBJ2-1
CATSDFARGNYNEQFF
>few|TRBV19|TRBJ2-2
CASNGQGFPGELFF
>.|TRBV27|TRBJ1-5
CASSLSGQYSNQPQHF
>.|TRBV7-3|TRBJ2-1
CASSSSAYNEQFF
>.|TRBV12-5|TRBJ2-1
CASGPGLAGGNEQFF
>.|TRBV25-1|TRBJ2-2
CASGSLNTGELFF
>once|TRBV2|TRBJ2-1
CASIEGLAGPSNYNEQFF
>.|TRBV3-1/TRBV3-2|TRBJ2-1
CASSQDLVNHEQFF
>once|TRBV11-2|TRBJ2-5
CASSFAGEETQYF
>few|TRBV11-2|TRBJ2-7
CASSSYLAGPLGEQYF
>.|TRBV19|TRBJ1-6
CASSITGVTRDSPLHF
>.|TRBV5-5|TRBJ2-1
CASSLGQGINNEQFF
>few|TRBV6-2/TRBV6-3|TRBJ2-7
CASSRQVPEQYF
>.|TRBV19|TRBJ1-2
CASAVRADYGYTF
>.|TRBV2|TRBJ2-5
CASSEGRLAGLQETQYF
>.|TRBV10-1|TRBJ2-1
CASSESGTGTAGEQFF
>once|TRBV14|TRBJ1-2
CASSPGGAYGYTF
>few|TRBV27|TRBJ2-6
CASSLSSGQAFSGANVLTF
>once|TRBV5-4|TRBJ2-5
CASSTGDRGKTQYF
>.|TRBV7-3|TRBJ2-1
CASSLEQYNEQFF
>.|TRBV3-1/TRBV3-2|TRBJ2-5
CASSQGRALSPPETQYF
>.|TRBV30|TRBJ2-3
CAWTRGGAITDTQYF
>once|TRBV4-2|TRBJ2-1
CASTQSSGSGNEQFF
>.|TRBV7-9|TRBJ2-3
CASSLLAGGLLSTDTQYF
>.|TRBV15|TRBJ2-1
CATSRDRGSYNEQFF
>.|TRBV19|TRBJ2-3
CASSTRTLADTQYF
>.|TRBV5-1|TRBJ2-1
CASSLDSAQGFNEQFF
>.|TRBV3-1/TRBV3-2|TRBJ2-3
CASRAGAPDTQYF
>.|TRBV4-1|TRBJ2-6
CASSQTVVAGNSGANVLTF
>.|TRBV5-1|TRBJ2-3
CASSGRRTDTQYF
>.|TRBV5-4|TRBJ2-3
CASSLVTGGEDTQYF
>.|TRBV11-2|TRBJ1-2
CASSSMTGNYGYTF
>.|TRBV10-2|TRBJ2-5
CASSEPGYRLDQETQYF
>.|TRBV18|TRBJ2-3
CASSRQPDTQYF
>.|TRBV18|TRBJ2-1
CASSPGTGYNEQFF
>.|TRBV19|TRBJ1-1
CASSIGGGAEAFF
>.|TRBV19|TRBJ1-5
CASSRRDRENQPQHF
>.|TRBV28|TRBJ2-6
CASSYTTGANVLTF
>.|TRBV19|TRBJ1-5
CASSIEGRDSNQPQHF